Listed below are T cell receptor beta chains from one sample, sequenced in a study of blood T cells in healthy people across ages. Via MiXCR, TCRdb re-called the 5' RACE reads, giving one row per CDR3 protein. The data contain about 800,000 distinct CDR3 sequences, 58% of them singletons. Source material: blood. The source is a man younger than 40 in good health. CDR3s include the opening cysteine and the closing phenylalanine or tryptophan.

cdr3_aa,v_call,j_call
CASSLETSGQETQYF,TRBV7-2,TRBJ2-5
CASSLAYGVEGDEQFF,TRBV7-9,TRBJ2-1
CATRGGTIGSEQFF,TRBV24-1,TRBJ2-1
CASSLGVGQNYGYTF,TRBV12-3/TRBV12-4,TRBJ1-2
CASSQEGGNLYGYTF,TRBV4-2,TRBJ1-2
CSASRFDSDGYTF,TRBV20-1,TRBJ1-2
CASSSNPQSKETQYF,TRBV7-2,TRBJ2-5
CASSPRTTDTQYF,TRBV7-2,TRBJ2-3
CASSTGAGGEKLFF,TRBV6-5,TRBJ1-4
CASSLVPQGTGGFNEQFF,TRBV5-1,TRBJ2-1
CASSYSFLAAEAFF,TRBV6-2/TRBV6-3,TRBJ1-1
CAISSGRYQYF,TRBV10-3,TRBJ2-4